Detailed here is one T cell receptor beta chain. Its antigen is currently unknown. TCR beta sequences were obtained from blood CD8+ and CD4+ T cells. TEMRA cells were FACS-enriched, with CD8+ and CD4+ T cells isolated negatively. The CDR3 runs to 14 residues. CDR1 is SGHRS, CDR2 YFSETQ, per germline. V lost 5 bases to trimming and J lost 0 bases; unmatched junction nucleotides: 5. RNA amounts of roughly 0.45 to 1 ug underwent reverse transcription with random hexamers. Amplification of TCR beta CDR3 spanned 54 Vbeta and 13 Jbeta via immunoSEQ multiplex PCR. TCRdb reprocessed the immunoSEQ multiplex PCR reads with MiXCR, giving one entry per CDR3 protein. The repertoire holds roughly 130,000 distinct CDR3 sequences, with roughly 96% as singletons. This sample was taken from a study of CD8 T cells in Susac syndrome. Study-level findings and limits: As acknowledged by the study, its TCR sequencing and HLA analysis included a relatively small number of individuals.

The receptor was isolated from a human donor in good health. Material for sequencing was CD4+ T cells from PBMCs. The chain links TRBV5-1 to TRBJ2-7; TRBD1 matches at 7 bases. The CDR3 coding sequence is TGCGCCAGCAGTCACGGGACAGCCTCCTACGAGCAGTACTTC. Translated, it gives CASSHGTASYEQYF.